The 28 T cell receptor beta chains below all came from one sample that was sequenced in a study of blood T cell repertoires in COVID-19. The method was immunoSEQ multiplex PCR; TCRdb's version includes in-frame clones alone and lacks a portion of them. Seen here are around 140,000 clones, roughly 78% observed once, and the top ten hold more than 5%. Specimen: PBMCs or T cells enriched from blood (not recorded which). The receptors stem from a woman between 45 and 60 years old who had recovered from COVID-19.

The chain is built from TRBV2 and TRBJ2-7, with TRBD2 identical over 7 bases. Germline assignment: CDR1 SNHLY and CDR2 FYNNEI. The CDR3 runs to 14 residues. With 7 bases clipped from V and 5 bases from J, the junction kept 11 bases outside the gene matches. The CDR3 region has the DNA TGTGCCAGCACCCTCCAGCGGGGAACCGACGAGCAGTACTTC. This codes for CASTLQRGTDEQYF.

V gene TRBV7-8 combines with J gene TRBJ2-3; 9 nucleotides line up with TRBD1. The germline V gene encodes CDR1 SGHVS and CDR2 FQNEAQ. V was clipped by 5 bases and J by 2 bases; unmatched bases: 8. This CDR3 has 16 amino acids. The CDR3: CASSQGGQGNTDTQYF. Here the CDR3 DNA reads TGTGCCAGCAGCCAAGGGGGACAGGGAAACACAGATACGCAGTATTTT.

This clone was seen once. The chain is built from TRBV27 and TRBJ1-2, with a tentative D call TRBD1 (6 bases). This CDR3 has 14 residues. The V and J ends lost 2 bases and 8 bases respectively, with 15 bases between them. Germline values: CDR1 MNHEY, CDR2 SMNVEV (reference sequence). CDR3 loop: CASSLGTGSRGYTF. Written as DNA, the CDR3 is TGTGCCAGCAGTTTAGGTACAGGGTCGCGGGGCTACACCTTC.

This chain connects TRBV30 to TRBJ1-2, with 8 nucleotides matching TRBD1. The germline V gene has CDR1 GTSNPN and CDR2 SVGIG (reference sequence). There are 15 residues in the CDR3. Trimming at V came to 6 bases and at J to 4 bases, leaving 13 bases not matched to a gene. The CDR3, as DNA: TGTGCCTGCTACTTTTTGGGACAGGAAATCTATGGCTACACCTTC. The encoded protein is CACYFLGQEIYGYTF.

The genes are TRBV7-8 and TRBJ2-5; no reliable D call. The CDR3 has 15 residues. V lost 1 base, J lost 3 bases, and 12 bases lay in between. Germline values: CDR1 SGHVS, CDR2 FQNEAQ. CDR3 sequence reads: CASSLVRWQEETQYF. For the CDR3, the DNA is TGTGCCAGCAGCTTAGTAAGGTGGCAGGAAGAGACCCAGTACTTC.

This chain links TRBV19 with TRBJ1-1; 10 bases agree with TRBD1. The germline gives CDR1 LNHDA, CDR2 SQIVND (reference sequence). The trim removed 6 bases at V and 1 base at J, leaving 5 bases unmatched. The CDR3 extends over 15 amino acids. CDR3 amino acids: CASRQTGGWNTEAFF. The CDR3 nucleotides are TGTGCCAGTAGACAGACAGGGGGCTGGAACACTGAAGCTTTCTTT.

This clone was counted a single time. The gene calls are TRBV7-6 and TRBJ1-6; 7 nucleotides line up with TRBD1. V lost 4 bases and J lost 10; bases outside the gene matches: 13. The CDR3 is 16 amino acids. From germline, CDR1 is SGHVS and CDR2 FNYEAQ. CDR3 sequence: CASSSGTGDFNSPLHF. CDR3 nucleotides: TGTGCCAGCAGCTCGGGAACAGGGGATTTCAACTCACCCCTCCACTTT.

This clone came up once. DNA for the CDR3: TGCAGCGTCGGAGACAGGGATCGCGGCTACACCTTC. Its protein is CSVGDRDRGYTF. V and J are TRBV29-1 and TRBJ1-2; 7 nucleotides match TRBD1. CDR3 length: 12 residues. Germline CDR1 and CDR2: SQVTM and ANQGSEA. After removal of 6 bases from V and 8 bases from J, the junction contained 9 bases not matched to a gene.

The DNA for the CDR3 is TGCAGCGTTTCCGTATCGAACACTGAAGCTTTCTTT. Amino acid sequence: CSVSVSNTEAFF. The chain uses TRBV29-1 and TRBJ1-1; D is unresolved. V was trimmed by 5 bases and J by 1 base, leaving 8 bases between them. The CDR3 is made up of 12 amino acids. Germline values: CDR1 SQVTM, CDR2 ANQGSEA. Variable domain in full (rest from reference TRBV29-1 and TRBJ1-1): SAVISQKPSRDICQRGTSLTIQCQVDSQVTMMFWYRQQPGQSLTLIATANQGSEATYESGFVIDKFPISRPNLTFSTLTVSNMSPEDSSIYLCSVSVSNTEAFFGQGTRLTVV.

The chain carries TRBV4-2 and TRBJ2-5, with 9 nucleotides matching TRBD2. Germline loops: CDR1 LGHNA, CDR2 YNFKEQ. This CDR3 has 15 amino acids. V gave up 0 bases and J gave up 5 bases; unmatched junction bases: 4. In DNA form, the CDR3 reads TGTGCCAGCAGCCAAGATCCACTAGCGGGCGAGACCCAGTACTTC. Residues: CASSQDPLAGETQYF.

The chain is built from TRBV28 and TRBJ1-1; no definite D call. V was pared by 3 bases and J by 7 bases, with 9 bases between. Germline-derived CDR1 and CDR2 are MDHEN and SYDVKM. This CDR3 comprises 12 residues. As DNA, the CDR3 is TGTGCCAGCAGTTTTTGGGGAGATGAAGCTTTCTTT. Encoded protein: CASSFWGDEAFF.

The chain links TRBV7-9 to TRBJ2-2, with TRBD1 matching over 8 bases. The CDR3 totals 13 residues. Trimming took 5 bases from V and 8 from J; bases not matched to a gene: 4. Germline CDR1 and CDR2: SEHNR and FQNEAQ (reference sequence). This CDR3 reads CASSLTGVGELFF. CDR3 coding DNA: TGTGCCAGCAGCCTGACAGGGGTTGGGGAGCTGTTTTTT. The whole variable domain, filled in from reference TRBV7-9 and TRBJ2-2, reads DTGVSQNPRHKITKRGQNVTFRCDPISEHNRLYWYRQTLGQGPEFLTYFQNEAQLEKSRLLSDRFSAERPKGSFSTLEIQRTEQGDSAMYLCASSLTGVGELFFGEGSRLTVL.

The V call is TRBV10-3, the J call TRBJ2-5, with 8 bases matching TRBD2. Germline CDR1 is ENHRY and CDR2 is SYGVKD. The CDR3 consists of 13 residues. With V trimmed by 7 bases and J by 6 bases, 7 bases remained unmatched. This chain's CDR3 is CAIKIPGGQTQYF. For the CDR3, the DNA is TGTGCCATCAAGATACCGGGGGGGCAGACCCAGTACTTC.

The rearrangement links TRBV5-1 to TRBJ2-6; 10 nucleotides line up with TRBD1. Germline assignment: CDR1 SGHRS and CDR2 YFSETQ. The CDR3 is made up of 18 amino acids. Trimming took 3 bases from V and 3 from J; bases not matched to a gene: 9. The CDR3 coding sequence is TGCGCCAGCAGCTCGACGTTGACAGGGGGCGATGGGGCCAACGTCCTGACTTTC. Amino acids: CASSSTLTGGDGANVLTF.

This chain joins TRBV6-5 and TRBJ2-7, with D perhaps TRBD2 (5 bases). V was cut by 6 bases and J by 1 base, with 10 bases left in between. CDR1 is MNHEY, CDR2 SVGAGI, per germline. The CDR3 is made up of 13 amino acids. CDR3 in DNA: TGTGCCAGCAGCCCGGGAAAGTCCTACGAGCAGTACTTC. The encoded protein is CASSPGKSYEQYF.

The chain recombines TRBV19 with TRBJ1-2, with no clear D. The CDR3 has 15 amino acids. Germline CDR1 and CDR2: LNHDA and SQIVND (reference sequence). Trimming shortened V by 2 bases and J by 2 bases, and 12 bases separated the two germline ends. The CDR3 bases are TGTGCCAGTAGTATACCCCACCCCAGGAACTATGGCTACACCTTC. Amino acid sequence: CASSIPHPRNYGYTF.

This chain connects TRBV3-1 (or the pseudogene TRBV3-2) to TRBJ1-1, with D possibly TRBD1 on 6 matching bases. The CDR3 covers 12 residues. CDR1 LGHDT and CDR2 YNNKEL come from the germline V gene (reference sequence). Trimming pared 3 bases from V and 11 bases from J, leaving 13 bases between. CDR3 in DNA: TGTGCCAGCAGCCAGGACAGTCCTCCTGCTTTCTTT. Translating gives CASSQDSPPAFF.

This chain connects TRBV27 to TRBJ1-1, with unresolved D. The germline gives CDR1 MNHEY, CDR2 SMNVEV (reference sequence). The CDR3 runs to 13 residues. The germline V and J ends were trimmed by 3 bases and 5 bases, with 10 bases remaining between them. CDR3 nucleotide sequence: TGTGCCAGCAGTTTCCGTGAGGAGACTGAAGCTTTCTTT. It translates to CASSFREETEAFF.

The chain is built from TRBV5-4 and TRBJ1-5; 8 nucleotides match TRBD1. The germline V gene encodes CDR1 SGHNT and CDR2 YYREEE (reference sequence). V shed 0 bases, J shed 3 bases, and the junction held 8 bases outside the gene matches. This CDR3 contains 17 residues. The CDR3 protein is CASSLADQGAFNQPQHF. CDR3 coding DNA: TGTGCCAGCAGCTTGGCGGATCAGGGGGCATTCAATCAGCCCCAGCATTTT.

The chain employs TRBV6-6 and TRBJ1-2, with D maybe TRBD1 (5 bases). Trimming pared 0 bases from V and 4 bases from J, leaving 9 bases between. Germline-derived CDR1 and CDR2 are MNHNY and SVGAGI (reference sequence). The CDR3 totals 14 residues. CDR3 residues: CASSYSPGPYGYTF. The CDR3 DNA reads as TGTGCCAGCAGTTACTCGCCAGGGCCCTATGGCTACACCTTC.

J is TRBJ2-7 and V is TRBV27, with a possible D match to TRBD1 (6 bases). Trimming removed 6 bases at V and 8 bases at J, with 23 bases between. CDR1 and CDR2 from the germline V gene are MNHEY and SMNVEV (reference sequence). The CDR3 has 15 amino acids. The CDR3 sequence is CASSPPNRAREKQYF. DNA for the CDR3: TGTGCCAGCAGCCCCCCCAACAGGGCCCGAGAGAAGCAGTACTTC.

This clone was counted only a few times. The chain recombines TRBV13 with TRBJ1-4, with TRBD1 identical over 7 bases. Germline V CDR1 and CDR2: PRHDT, FYEKMQ (reference sequence). V shed 5 bases, J shed 7 bases, and the junction held 4 bases outside the gene matches. The CDR3 spans 13 residues. CDR3 sequence (DNA): TGTGCCAGCAGCAGGGGGCCTAGTGAAAAACTGTTTTTT. Amino acids: CASSRGPSEKLFF.

There are a few counts of this clone. The chain recombines TRBV2 with TRBJ2-7, with 9 bases matching TRBD1. J lost 7 bases, V lost 7 bases, and 17 bases had no gene match. Germline CDR1 reads SNHLY; CDR2 reads FYNNEI. The CDR3 is 16 amino acids. The DNA for the CDR3 is TGTGCCAGCATGAGTTCCGGGACAGGGTCGTTCGGGGAGCAGTACTTC. Translated, it gives CASMSSGTGSFGEQYF.

This chain joins TRBV28 and TRBJ2-3, with a possible D match to TRBD2 (5 bases). In germline, CDR1 is MDHEN, CDR2 SYDVKM. V was shortened by 3 bases and J by 5 bases, with 9 bases between the two germline ends. The CDR3 is 13 residues long. The DNA for the CDR3 is TGTGCCAGCAGTTTGGAAGGGAGAGATACGCAGTATTTT. As protein: CASSLEGRDTQYF.

V is TRBV5-4 and J is TRBJ1-1; TRBD1 matches at 9 bases. The germline V gene has CDR1 SGHNT and CDR2 YYREEE (reference sequence). V lost 3 bases and J lost 1; bases outside the gene matches: 1. The CDR3 length is 14 residues. CDR3 DNA sequence: TGTGCCAGCAGCTGGGACAGGGCGAACACTGAAGCTTTCTTT. Its translation is CASSWDRANTEAFF.

J is TRBJ2-7 and V is TRBV3-1 (or the pseudogene TRBV3-2), with 8 positions matching TRBD2. This CDR3 has 17 residues. The V and J ends lost 1 base and 1 base, in that order; junction bases with no gene match: 9. The germline CDR1 and CDR2 sequences are LGHDT and YNNKEL (reference sequence). CDR3 bases: TGTGCCAGCAGCCAAGGAGTTGGTGGCGGGGGGTCCTACGAGCAGTACGTC. It is translated as CASSQGVGGGGSYEQYV.

V and J are TRBV5-6 and TRBJ2-5; no definite D call. Germline assignment: CDR1 SGHDT and CDR2 YYEEEE. This CDR3 contains 13 residues. Trimming removed 2 bases at V and 2 bases at J, with 7 bases between. CDR3 sequence: CASSFVLQETQYF. The CDR3 coding sequence is TGTGCCAGCAGCTTTGTTCTACAAGAGACCCAGTACTTC.

This clone has more than one count but fewer than ten. The chain employs TRBV18 and TRBJ2-3; TRBD1 might be the D (6 bases). The germline gives CDR1 KGHSH, CDR2 LQKENI. Between the trimmed V and J ends, which lost 3 bases and 2 bases, there was a span of 15 bases. The CDR3 consists of 16 residues. In DNA form, the CDR3 reads TGTGCCAGCTCACCTGAAGGACAGTCGAACACAGATACGCAGTATTTT. Its translation is CASSPEGQSNTDTQYF.